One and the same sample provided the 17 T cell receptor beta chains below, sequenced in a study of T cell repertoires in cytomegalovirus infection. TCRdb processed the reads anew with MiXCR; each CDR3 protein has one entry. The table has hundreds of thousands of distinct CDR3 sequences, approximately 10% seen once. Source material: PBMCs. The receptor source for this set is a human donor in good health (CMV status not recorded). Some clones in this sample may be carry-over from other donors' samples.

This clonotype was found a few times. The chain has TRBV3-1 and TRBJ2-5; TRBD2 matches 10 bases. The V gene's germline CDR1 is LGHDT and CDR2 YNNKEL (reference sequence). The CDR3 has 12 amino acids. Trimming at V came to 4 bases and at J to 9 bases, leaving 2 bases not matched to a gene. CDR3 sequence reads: CASSLGLAAQYF. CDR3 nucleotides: TGTGCCAGCAGCCTAGGACTAGCGGCCCAGTACTTC.

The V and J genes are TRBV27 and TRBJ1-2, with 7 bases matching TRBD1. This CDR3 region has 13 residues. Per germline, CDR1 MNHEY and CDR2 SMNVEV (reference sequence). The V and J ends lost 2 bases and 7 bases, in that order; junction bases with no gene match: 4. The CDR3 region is CASSLDRARGYTF. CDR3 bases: TGTGCCAGCAGTTTAGACAGGGCGCGTGGCTACACCTTC.

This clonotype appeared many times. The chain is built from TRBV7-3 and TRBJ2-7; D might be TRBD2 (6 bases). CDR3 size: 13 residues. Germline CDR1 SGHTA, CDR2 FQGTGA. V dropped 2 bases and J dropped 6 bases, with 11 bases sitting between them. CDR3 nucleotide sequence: TGTGCCAGCAGCTTAGATGGGACTTTCGAGCAGTACTTC. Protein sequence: CASSLDGTFEQYF. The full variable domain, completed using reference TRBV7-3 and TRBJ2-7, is GAGVSQTPSNKVTEKGKYVELRCDPISGHTALYWYRQSLGQGPEFLIYFQGTGAADDSGLPNDRFFAVRPEGSVSTLKIQRTERGDSAVYLCASSLDGTFEQYFGPGTRLTVT.

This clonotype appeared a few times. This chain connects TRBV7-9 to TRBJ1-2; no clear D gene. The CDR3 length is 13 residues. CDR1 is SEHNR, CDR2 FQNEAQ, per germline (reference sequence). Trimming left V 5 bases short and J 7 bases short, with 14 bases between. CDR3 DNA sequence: TGTGCCAGCAGCCCGGACCTTCTAAGTGGCTACACCTTC. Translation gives CASSPDLLSGYTF.

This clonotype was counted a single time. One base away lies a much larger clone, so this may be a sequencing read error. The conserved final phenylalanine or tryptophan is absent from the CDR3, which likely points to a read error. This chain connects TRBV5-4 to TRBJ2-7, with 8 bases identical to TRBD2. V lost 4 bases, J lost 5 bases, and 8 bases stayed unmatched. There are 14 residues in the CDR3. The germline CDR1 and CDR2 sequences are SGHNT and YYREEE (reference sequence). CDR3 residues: CASSNPGGGHEQYL. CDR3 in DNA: TGTGCCAGCAGCAACCCCGGGGGGGGCCACGAGCAGTACTTG.

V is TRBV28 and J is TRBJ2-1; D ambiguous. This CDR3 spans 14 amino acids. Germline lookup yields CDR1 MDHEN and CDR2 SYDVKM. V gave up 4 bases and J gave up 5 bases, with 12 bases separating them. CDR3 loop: CASSSSAQNNEQFF. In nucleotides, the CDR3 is TGTGCCAGCAGTTCGAGCGCCCAGAACAATGAGCAGTTCTTC. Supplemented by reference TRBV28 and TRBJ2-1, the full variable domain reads DVKVTQSSRYLVKRTGEKVFLECVQDMDHENMFWYRQDPGLGLRLIYFSYDVKMKEKGDIPEGYSVSREKKERFSLILESASTNQTSMYLCASSSSAQNNEQFFGPGTRLTVL.

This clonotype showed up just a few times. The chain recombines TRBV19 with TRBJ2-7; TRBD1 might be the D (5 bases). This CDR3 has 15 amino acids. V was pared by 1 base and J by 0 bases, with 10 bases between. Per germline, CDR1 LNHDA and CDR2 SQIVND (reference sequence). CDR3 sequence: CASSIVQGSSYEQYF. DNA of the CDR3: TGTGCCAGTAGTATAGTCCAGGGCAGCTCCTACGAGCAGTACTTC.

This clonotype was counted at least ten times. The CDR3 DNA reads as TGTGCCAGCAGCCCCCTTGGGGGAGGGCCGCGCGAGACCCAGTACTTC. Amino acid sequence: CASSPLGGGPRETQYF. This sequence joins TRBV7-2 and TRBJ2-5; 7 positions agree with TRBD2. The CDR3 has 16 residues. The germline gives CDR1 SGHTA, CDR2 FQGNSA. The J segment lost 5 bases and the V segment lost 5 bases, leaving 14 bases of the junction unmatched.

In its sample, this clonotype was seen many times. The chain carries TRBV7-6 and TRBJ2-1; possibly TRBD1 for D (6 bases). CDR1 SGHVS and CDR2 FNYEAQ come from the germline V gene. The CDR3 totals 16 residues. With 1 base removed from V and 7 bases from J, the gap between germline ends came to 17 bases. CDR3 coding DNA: TGTGCCAGCAGCTTAGGAGAGGGCAGGGGAACGAATGAGCAGTTCTTC. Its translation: CASSLGEGRGTNEQFF.

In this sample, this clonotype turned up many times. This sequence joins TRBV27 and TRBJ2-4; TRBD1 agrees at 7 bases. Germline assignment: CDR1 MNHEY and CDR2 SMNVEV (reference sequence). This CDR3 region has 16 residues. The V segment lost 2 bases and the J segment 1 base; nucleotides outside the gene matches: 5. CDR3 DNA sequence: TGTGCCAGCAGTTTAGGGTGGGGACAGGCCAAAAACATTCAGTACTTC. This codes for CASSLGWGQAKNIQYF.

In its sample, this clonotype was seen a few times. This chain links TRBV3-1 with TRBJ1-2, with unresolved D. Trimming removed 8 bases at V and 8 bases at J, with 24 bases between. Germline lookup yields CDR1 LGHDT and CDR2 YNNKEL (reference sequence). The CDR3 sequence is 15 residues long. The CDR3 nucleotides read TGTGCCAGCGCCCCCGCCCCGGAGAGTAAGGCGGGCTACACCTTC. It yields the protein CASAPAPESKAGYTF.

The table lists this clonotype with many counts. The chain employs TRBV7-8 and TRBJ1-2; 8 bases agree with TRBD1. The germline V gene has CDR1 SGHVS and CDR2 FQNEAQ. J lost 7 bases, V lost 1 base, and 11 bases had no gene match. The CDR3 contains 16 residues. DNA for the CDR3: TGTGCCAGCAGCTTAGAGGAAACCCGGACAGGGTCTGGCTACACCTTC. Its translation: CASSLEETRTGSGYTF.

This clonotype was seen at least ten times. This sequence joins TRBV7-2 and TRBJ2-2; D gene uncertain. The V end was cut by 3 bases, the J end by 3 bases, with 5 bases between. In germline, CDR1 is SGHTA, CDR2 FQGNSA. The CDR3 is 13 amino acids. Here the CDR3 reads CASSLQYTGELFF. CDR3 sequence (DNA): TGTGCCAGCAGCTTGCAGTACACCGGGGAGCTGTTTTTT.

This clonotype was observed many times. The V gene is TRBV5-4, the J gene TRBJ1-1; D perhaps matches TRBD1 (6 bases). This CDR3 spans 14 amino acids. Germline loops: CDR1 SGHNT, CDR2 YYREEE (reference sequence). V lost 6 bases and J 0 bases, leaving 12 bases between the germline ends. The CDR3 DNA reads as TGTGCCAGCACCGTGACAGGAATGAACACTGAAGCTTTCTTT. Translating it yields CASTVTGMNTEAFF.

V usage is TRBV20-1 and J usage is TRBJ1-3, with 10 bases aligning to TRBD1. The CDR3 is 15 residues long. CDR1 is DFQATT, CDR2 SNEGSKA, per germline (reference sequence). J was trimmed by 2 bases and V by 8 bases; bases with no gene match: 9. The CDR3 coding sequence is TGCAGTACTACCGGCGACAGGGGGCCTGGAAACACCATATATTTT. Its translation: CSTTGDRGPGNTIYF.

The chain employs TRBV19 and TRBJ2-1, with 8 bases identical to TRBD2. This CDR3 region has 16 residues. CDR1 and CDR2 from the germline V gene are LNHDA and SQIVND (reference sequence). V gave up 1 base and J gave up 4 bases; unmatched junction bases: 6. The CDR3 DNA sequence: TGTGCCAGTAGTATAGGAGAAGGCGGGAGGTACAATGAGCAGTTCTTC. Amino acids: CASSIGEGGRYNEQFF.

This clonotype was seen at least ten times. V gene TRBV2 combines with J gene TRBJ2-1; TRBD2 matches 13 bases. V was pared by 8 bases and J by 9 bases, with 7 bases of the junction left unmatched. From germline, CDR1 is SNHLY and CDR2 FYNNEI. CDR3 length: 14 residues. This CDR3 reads CASGLAGVGGEQFF. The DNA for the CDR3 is TGTGCCAGCGGACTAGCGGGAGTCGGGGGTGAGCAGTTCTTC.